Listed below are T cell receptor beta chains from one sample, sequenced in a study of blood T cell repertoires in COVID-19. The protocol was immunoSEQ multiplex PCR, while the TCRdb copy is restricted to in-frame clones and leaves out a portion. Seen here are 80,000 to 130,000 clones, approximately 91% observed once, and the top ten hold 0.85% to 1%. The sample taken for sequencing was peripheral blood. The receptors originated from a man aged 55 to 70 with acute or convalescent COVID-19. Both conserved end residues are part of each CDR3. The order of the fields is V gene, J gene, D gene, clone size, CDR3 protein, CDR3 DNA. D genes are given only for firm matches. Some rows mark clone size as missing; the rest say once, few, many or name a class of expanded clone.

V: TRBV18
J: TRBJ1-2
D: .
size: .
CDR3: CASSPNRDYGYTF
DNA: TGTGCCAGCTCACCTAACAGGGACTATGGCTACACCTTC

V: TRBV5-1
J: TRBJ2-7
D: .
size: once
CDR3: CASSLGRDSMQYF
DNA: TGCGCCAGCAGCCTGGGGAGGGACAGTATGCAGTACTTC

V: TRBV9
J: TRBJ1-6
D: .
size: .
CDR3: CASSGRESTGSPLHF
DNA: TGTGCCAGCAGCGGCAGGGAATCGACCGGTTCACCCCTCCACTTT

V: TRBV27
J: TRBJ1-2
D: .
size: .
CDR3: CASSPRGGLADYGYTF
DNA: TGTGCCAGCAGTCCCCGGGGAGGGTTGGCTGACTATGGCTACACCTTC

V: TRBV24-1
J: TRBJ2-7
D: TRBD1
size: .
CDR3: CATSDWDSYEQYF
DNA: TGTGCCACCAGTGACTGGGACAGCTACGAGCAGTACTTC

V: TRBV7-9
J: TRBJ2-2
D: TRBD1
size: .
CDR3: CASRGTGGTHTGELFF
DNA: TGTGCCAGCAGAGGAACAGGGGGAACCCACACCGGGGAGCTGTTTTTT

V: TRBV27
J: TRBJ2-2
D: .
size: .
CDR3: CASSFERTGELFF
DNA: TGTGCCAGCAGTTTCGAGCGGACCGGGGAGCTGTTTTTT

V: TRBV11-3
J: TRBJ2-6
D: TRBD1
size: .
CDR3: CASSRRAGTGGLSGANVLTF
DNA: TGTGCCAGCAGCCGACGAGCCGGGACAGGGGGTTTATCTGGGGCCAACGTCCTGACTTTC

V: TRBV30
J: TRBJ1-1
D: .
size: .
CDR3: CAWSVLTQRNTEAFF
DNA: TGTGCCTGGAGTGTACTGACACAGAGGAACACTGAAGCTTTCTTT

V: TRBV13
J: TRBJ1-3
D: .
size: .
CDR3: CASSLRGGRNSGNTIYF
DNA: TGTGCCAGCAGCTTACGAGGTGGTAGGAACTCTGGAAACACCATATATTTT

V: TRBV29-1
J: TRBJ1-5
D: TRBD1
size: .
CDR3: CSAAGGKDQPQHF
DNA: TGCAGCGCCGCAGGGGGTAAGGATCAGCCCCAGCATTTT

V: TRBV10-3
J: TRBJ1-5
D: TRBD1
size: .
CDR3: CAISPGQGYDHQPQHF
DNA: TGTGCCATCAGTCCGGGACAGGGGTATGACCATCAGCCCCAGCATTTT